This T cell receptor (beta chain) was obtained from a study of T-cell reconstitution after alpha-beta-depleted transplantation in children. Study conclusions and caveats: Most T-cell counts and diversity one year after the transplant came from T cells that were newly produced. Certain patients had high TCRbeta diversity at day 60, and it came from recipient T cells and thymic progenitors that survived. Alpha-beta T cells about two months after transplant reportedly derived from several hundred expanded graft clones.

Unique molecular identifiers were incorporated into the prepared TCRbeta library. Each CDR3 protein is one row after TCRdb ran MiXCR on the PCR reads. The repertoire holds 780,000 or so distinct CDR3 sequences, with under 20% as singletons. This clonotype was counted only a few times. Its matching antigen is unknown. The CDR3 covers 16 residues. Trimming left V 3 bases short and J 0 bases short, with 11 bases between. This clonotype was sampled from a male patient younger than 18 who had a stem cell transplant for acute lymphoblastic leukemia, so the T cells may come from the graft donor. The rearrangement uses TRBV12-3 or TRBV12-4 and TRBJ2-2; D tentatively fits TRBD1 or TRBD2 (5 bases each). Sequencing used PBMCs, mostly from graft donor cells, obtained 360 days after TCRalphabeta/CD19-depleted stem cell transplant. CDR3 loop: CASSLGVKTNTGELFF. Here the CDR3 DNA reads TGTGCCAGCAGTTTGGGGGTCAAGACGAACACCGGGGAGCTGTTTTTT.